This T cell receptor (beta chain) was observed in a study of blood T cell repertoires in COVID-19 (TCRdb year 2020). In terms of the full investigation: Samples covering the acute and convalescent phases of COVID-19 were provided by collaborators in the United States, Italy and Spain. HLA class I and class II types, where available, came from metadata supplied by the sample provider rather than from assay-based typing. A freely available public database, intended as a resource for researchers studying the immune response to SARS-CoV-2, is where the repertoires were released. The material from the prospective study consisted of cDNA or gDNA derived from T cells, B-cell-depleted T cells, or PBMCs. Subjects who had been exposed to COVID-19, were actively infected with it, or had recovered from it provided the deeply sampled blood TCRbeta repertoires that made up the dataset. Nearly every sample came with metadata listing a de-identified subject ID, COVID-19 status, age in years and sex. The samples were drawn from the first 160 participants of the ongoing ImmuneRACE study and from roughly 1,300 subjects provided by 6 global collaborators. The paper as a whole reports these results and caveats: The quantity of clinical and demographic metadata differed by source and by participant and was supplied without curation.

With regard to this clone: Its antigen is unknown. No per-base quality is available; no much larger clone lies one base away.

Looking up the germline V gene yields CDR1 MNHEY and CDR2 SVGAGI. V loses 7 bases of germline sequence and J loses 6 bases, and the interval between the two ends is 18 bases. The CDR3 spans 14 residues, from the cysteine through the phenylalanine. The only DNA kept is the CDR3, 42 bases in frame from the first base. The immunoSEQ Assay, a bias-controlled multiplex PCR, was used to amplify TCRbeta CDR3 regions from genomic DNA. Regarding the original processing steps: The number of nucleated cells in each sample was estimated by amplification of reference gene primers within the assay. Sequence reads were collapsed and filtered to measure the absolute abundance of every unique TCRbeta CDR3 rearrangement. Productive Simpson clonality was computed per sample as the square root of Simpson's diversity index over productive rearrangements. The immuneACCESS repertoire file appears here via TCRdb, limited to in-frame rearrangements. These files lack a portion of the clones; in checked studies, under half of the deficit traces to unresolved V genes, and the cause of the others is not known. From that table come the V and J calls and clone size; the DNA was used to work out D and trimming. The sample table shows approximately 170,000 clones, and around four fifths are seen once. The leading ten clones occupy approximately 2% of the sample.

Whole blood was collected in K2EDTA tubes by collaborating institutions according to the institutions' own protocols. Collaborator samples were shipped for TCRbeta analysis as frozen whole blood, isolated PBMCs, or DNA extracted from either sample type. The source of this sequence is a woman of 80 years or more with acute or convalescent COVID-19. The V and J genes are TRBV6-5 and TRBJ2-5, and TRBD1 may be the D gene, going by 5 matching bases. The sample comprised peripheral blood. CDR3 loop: CASKVTVTQQTQYF. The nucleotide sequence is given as TGTGCCAGCAAAGTGACAGTCACTCAACAGACCCAGTACTTC.